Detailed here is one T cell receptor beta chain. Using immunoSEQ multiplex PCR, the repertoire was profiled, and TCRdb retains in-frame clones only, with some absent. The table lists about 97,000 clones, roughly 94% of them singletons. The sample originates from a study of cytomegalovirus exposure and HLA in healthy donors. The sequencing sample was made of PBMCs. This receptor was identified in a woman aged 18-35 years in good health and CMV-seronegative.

Here the CDR3 reads CASSFSAGGRLSYNEQFF. Written as DNA, the CDR3 is TGTGCCAGCAGCTTCTCAGCGGGAGGCCGACTCTCCTACAATGAGCAGTTCTTC. The chain joins TRBV7-6 to TRBJ2-1; 9 nucleotides align to TRBD2. The CDR3 has 18 residues. Germline CDR1 SGHVS, CDR2 FNYEAQ. After removal of 3 bases from V and 0 bases from J, the junction contained 9 bases not matched to a gene.